One sample yielded the 27 T cell receptor beta chains listed below, sequenced in a study of cytomegalovirus exposure and HLA in healthy donors. Repertoires were generated with immunoSEQ multiplex PCR, while TCRdb's copy carries only in-frame clones and drops some. The data contain approximately 220,000 clones, about 90% of them singletons. Sequencing was performed on PBMCs. Receptors originate from a woman between 18 and 29 years old in good health and CMV-seronegative.

As to this clone: Its ends do not fully match the called genes, so a read error is possible. This sequence joins TRBV2 and TRBJ2-5; D is possibly TRBD2 (5 bases). This CDR3 has 13 residues. Germline values: CDR1 SNHLY, CDR2 FYNNEI. As DNA, the CDR3 is TGCGCCGGTGGCCGGGATCTAGGAGAGACCCAGTACTTC. This codes for CAGGRDLGETQYF. The full variable domain, its missing parts supplied by reference TRBV2 and TRBJ2-5, is EPEVTQTPSHQVTQMGQEVILRCVPISNHLYFYWYRQILGQKVEFLVSFYNNEISEKSEIFDDQFSVERPDGSNFTLKIRSTKLEDSAMYFCAGGRDLGETQYFGPGTRLLVL.

The rearrangement uses TRBV10-3 and TRBJ2-7, with TRBD1 identical over 10 bases. The V gene end was trimmed by 5 bases and the J gene end by 3 bases; junction bases not matched to a gene: 7. Per the germline V gene, CDR1 is ENHRY and CDR2 is SYGVKD. CDR3 length equals 15 residues. This CDR3 reads CAISFGQGDLYEQYF. DNA of the CDR3: TGTGCCATCAGTTTCGGACAGGGGGATCTCTACGAGCAGTACTTC.

This clone was found once. This chain uses TRBV9 with TRBJ1-2; unclear D gene. The CDR3 totals 15 residues. V lost 0 bases, J lost 2 bases, and 11 bases lay in between. Germline CDR1 reads SGDLS; CDR2 reads YYNGEE. The CDR3 reads CASSVGGGRNYGYTF. The CDR3 DNA sequence: TGTGCCAGCAGCGTAGGTGGAGGGAGGAACTATGGCTACACCTTC.

The gene calls are TRBV15 and TRBJ2-5; maybe TRBD2 (5 bases). Germline V lookup: CDR1 LNHNV, CDR2 YYDKDF (reference sequence). The CDR3 contains 15 residues. V gave up 0 bases and J gave up 5 bases, with 13 bases separating them. CDR3 coding DNA: TGTGCCACCAGCAGAGATTCGGGGATTGGGGAGACCCAGTACTTC. This sequence encodes CATSRDSGIGETQYF.

Here the CDR3 DNA reads TGTGCCAGCCAGTACGCTAGCAATCAGCCCCAGCATTTT. Protein: CASQYASNQPQHF. V and J are TRBV6-5 and TRBJ1-5, with D hard to call. Trimming stripped 8 bases from V and 0 bases from J, with 8 bases between. CDR3 length: 13 amino acids. Germline-derived CDR1 and CDR2 are MNHEY and SVGAGI.

The genes are TRBV6-1 and TRBJ2-7; 9 nucleotides agree with TRBD2. From germline, CDR1 is MNHNS and CDR2 SASEGT. This CDR3 comprises 14 residues. V trimming: 4 bases; J trimming: 3 bases; junction bases outside the gene matches: 4. The CDR3 protein is CASSVGAGGYEQYF. For the CDR3, the DNA is TGTGCCAGCAGTGTAGGAGCGGGGGGCTACGAGCAGTACTTC.

The chain carries TRBV19 and TRBJ2-3, with TRBD1 matching 10 bases. The CDR3 runs to 14 residues. J lost 3 bases, V lost 9 bases, and 6 bases had no gene match. CDR1 and CDR2 from the germline V gene are LNHDA and SQIVND (reference sequence). The CDR3 reads CASQDRGRTDTQYF. The CDR3 bases are TGTGCCAGCCAGGACAGGGGGAGAACAGATACGCAGTATTTT. The entire variable domain, with the rest obtained from reference TRBV19 and TRBJ2-3, is as follows: DGGITQSPKYLFRKEGQNVTLSCEQNLNHDAMYWYRQDPGQGLRLIYYSQIVNDFQKGDIAEGYSVSREKKESFPLTVTSAQKNPTAFYLCASQDRGRTDTQYFGPGTRLTVL.

The V gene is TRBV9, the J gene TRBJ2-1; D perhaps matches TRBD2 (6 bases). V was cut by 5 bases and J by 0 bases, with 12 bases left in between. CDR3 size: 15 residues. The germline V gene has CDR1 SGDLS and CDR2 YYNGEE. CDR3 bases: TGTGCCAGCAGTCCCAGGAGGGTCTCCTACAATGAGCAGTTCTTC. Translating it yields CASSPRRVSYNEQFF.

This rearrangement joins TRBV11-2 to TRBJ1-3; D is ambiguous. The V gene's germline CDR1 is SGHAT and CDR2 FQNNGV. This CDR3 region has 15 residues. The germline V and J ends were trimmed by 5 bases and 0 bases, with 11 bases remaining between them. CDR3 in DNA: TGTGCCAGCAGCCTGATACACCGCTCTGGAAACACCATATATTTT. It translates to CASSLIHRSGNTIYF.

J is TRBJ1-2 and V is TRBV12-5, with D perhaps matching TRBD1 (6 bases). The V end lost 6 bases, the J end lost 6 bases, and 26 bases lay between the germline ends. The CDR3 totals 17 residues. Germline lookup yields CDR1 LGHNT and CDR2 FRNRAP. DNA of the CDR3: TGTGCTAGTGGGTTCACATCAACAGGGATCTGGGGTGATGGCTACACCTTC. This gives the protein CASGFTSTGIWGDGYTF.

This sequence joins TRBV5-1 and TRBJ1-1; 7 nucleotides match TRBD1. Germline CDR1 SGHRS, CDR2 YFSETQ. J lost 3 bases, V lost 1 base, and 6 bases had no gene match. The CDR3 extends over 15 amino acids. Written as DNA, the CDR3 is TGCGCCAGCAGCTTGAGGCGGCAGGGGGACACTGAAGCTTTCTTT. Translating gives CASSLRRQGDTEAFF. The whole variable domain, filled in from reference TRBV5-1 and TRBJ1-1, reads KAGVTQTPRYLIKTRGQQVTLSCSPISGHRSVSWYQQTPGQGLQFLFEYFSETQRNKGNFPGRFSGRQFSNSRSEMNVSTLELGDSALYLCASSLRRQGDTEAFFGQGTRLTVV.

This clone was detected only once. V is TRBV6-1 and J is TRBJ2-7, with 7 bases lining up with TRBD1. Unmatched junction bases numbered 16, after V lost 4 bases and J lost 4 bases. CDR3 length: 17 residues. Germline CDR1 is MNHNS and CDR2 is SASEGT. The CDR3 DNA sequence: TGTGCCAGCAGTGTGCCCCTGGACAGGCCGGGCCTTTACGAGCAGTACTTC. It codes for CASSVPLDRPGLYEQYF.

This sequence joins TRBV30 and TRBJ2-2; 7 bases are shared with TRBD2. Germline V lookup: CDR1 GTSNPN, CDR2 SVGIG (reference sequence). This CDR3 region has 15 residues. Losses at the gene ends were 0 bases for V and 8 bases for J; bases not matched to a gene: 9. The CDR3 DNA follows: TGTGCCTGGAGTGTCCCTGGGAGGGGAGAGGGGGAGCTGTTTTTT. Translating gives CAWSVPGRGEGELFF.

The genes are TRBV4-1 and TRBJ2-1, with 11 positions matching TRBD2. Germline CDR1 is MGHRA and CDR2 is YSYEKL. This CDR3 contains 14 residues. J gave up 8 bases and V 8 bases, and 8 bases lay outside the gene matches. CDR3 coding DNA: TGCGCCAGCCAAACTAGCGGGGGCAGGGATGAGCAGTTCTTC. Translated: CASQTSGGRDEQFF.

The rearrangement uses TRBV6-4 and TRBJ1-2; D is ambiguous. CDR1 is MRHNA, CDR2 SNTAGT, per germline. Trimming removed 0 bases from V and 6 bases from J, with 5 bases in between. The CDR3 runs 12 residues. CDR3 residues: CASSDSANGYTF. DNA for the CDR3: TGTGCCAGCAGTGACTCCGCTAATGGCTACACCTTC.

This chain joins TRBV10-2 and TRBJ1-3; D remains unclear. CDR1 is WSHSY and CDR2 is SAAADI in the germline V gene. V was pared by 0 bases and J by 6 bases, with 6 bases between. The CDR3 spans 13 residues. Here the CDR3 reads CASSESSTNTIYF. CDR3 nucleotide sequence: TGCGCCAGCAGTGAGTCGAGTACAAACACCATATATTTT.

This rearrangement joins TRBV19 to TRBJ1-3; perhaps TRBD1 as D (6 bases). This CDR3 spans 16 amino acids. The germline gives CDR1 LNHDA, CDR2 SQIVND (reference sequence). V lost 6 bases and J 0 bases, leaving 15 bases between the germline ends. The CDR3 nucleotides are TGTGCCAGTAGCGCTACAGGGATCGGCTCTGGAAACACCATATATTTT. Amino acid sequence: CASSATGIGSGNTIYF. Full variable domain (outside the CDR3, taken from reference TRBV19 and TRBJ1-3): DGGITQSPKYLFRKEGQNVTLSCEQNLNHDAMYWYRQDPGQGLRLIYYSQIVNDFQKGDIAEGYSVSREKKESFPLTVTSAQKNPTAFYLCASSATGIGSGNTIYFGEGSWLTVV.

The rearrangement uses TRBV27 and TRBJ2-1; 13 bases align to TRBD2. The germline CDR1 and CDR2 sequences are MNHEY and SMNVEV (reference sequence). The junction had 12 bases not matched to a gene; V was cut back by 0 bases and J by 7 bases. The length of the CDR3 is 19 residues. CDR3 coding DNA: TGTGCCAGCAGTTTATCCCCCATCATACTAGCGGGAGGGCCGAATGAGCAGTTCTTC. Amino acids: CASSLSPIILAGGPNEQFF.

This clone has at least ten counts. The V gene is TRBV2, the J gene TRBJ2-7; 8 nucleotides line up with TRBD2. Trimming at V came to 11 bases and at J to 0 bases, leaving 9 bases not matched to a gene. This CDR3 is 14 amino acids long. From germline, CDR1 is SNHLY and CDR2 FYNNEI. The CDR3 bases are TGTGCCCCCGCGGGGCGGGAGGACTCCTACGAGCAGTACTTC. Translation: CAPAGREDSYEQYF.

This clone was detected only a few times. The chain carries TRBV6-6 and TRBJ2-7; TRBD2 might be the D (6 bases). In germline, CDR1 is MNHNY, CDR2 SVGAGI (reference sequence). V was cut by 2 bases and J by 6 bases, with 20 bases left in between. The CDR3 is made up of 16 amino acids. CDR3 bases: TGTGCCAGCAGTTACGCCTCTGGAGGTCTGGGGGGCGAGCAGTACTTC. Protein product: CASSYASGGLGGEQYF.

This chain uses TRBV28 with TRBJ2-3, with 9 bases identical to TRBD2. CDR1 is MDHEN and CDR2 is SYDVKM in the germline V gene. The trim removed 4 bases at V and 0 bases at J, leaving 8 bases unmatched. The CDR3 is 17 amino acids. CDR3 region: CASSSPSTSGSTDTQYF. The DNA of the CDR3 is TGTGCCAGCAGTTCGCCTTCGACTAGCGGAAGCACAGATACGCAGTATTTT.

About this clone itself: At the DNA level, this CDR3 is encoded by other sequences in the same sample as well. The gene calls are TRBV29-1 and TRBJ1-2; 11 bases agree with TRBD1. The CDR3 consists of 13 residues. Trimming removed 4 bases from V and 8 bases from J; junction bases left unmatched: 6. Germline V gene lookup returns CDR1 SQVTM and CDR2 ANQGSEA. The CDR3 loop is CSVGDRGWGGYTF. In nucleotides, the CDR3 is TGCAGCGTTGGGGACAGGGGGTGGGGGGGCTACACCTTC.

The J gene is TRBJ2-1, the V gene TRBV11-2; 10 nucleotides match TRBD2. The CDR3 has 15 residues. The germline V gene has CDR1 SGHAT and CDR2 FQNNGV. J gave up 6 bases and V 4 bases, and 6 bases lay outside the gene matches. The CDR3 sequence: CASSSTSGTSNEQFF. CDR3 DNA sequence: TGTGCCAGCAGCTCCACTAGCGGGACAAGCAATGAGCAGTTCTTC.

CDR3 sequence: CASSHRDFISGANVLTF. CDR3 in DNA: TGCGCCAGCAGCCACCGGGACTTCATCTCTGGGGCCAACGTCCTGACTTTC. The V gene is TRBV5-1, the J gene TRBJ2-6; D is perhaps TRBD2 (6 bases). The V gene lost 4 bases and the J gene lost 0 bases, with 14 bases spanning the gap. CDR3 length: 17 residues. Germline V gene sequence: CDR1 SGHRS, CDR2 YFSETQ.

The V and J genes are TRBV7-8 and TRBJ1-1, with D uncertain. This CDR3 is built from 15 residues. Germline V lookup: CDR1 SGHVS, CDR2 FQNEAQ. Trimming left V 1 base short and J 0 bases short, with 9 bases between. Here the CDR3 reads CASSLGRNMNTEAFF. The DNA for the CDR3 is TGTGCCAGCAGCTTAGGGCGGAACATGAACACTGAAGCTTTCTTT.

Only a few counts were recorded for this clone. This chain links TRBV2 with TRBJ1-1; possible D gene TRBD1, 5 bases. The CDR3 runs 13 residues. Germline V gene sequence: CDR1 SNHLY, CDR2 FYNNEI. V was trimmed by 7 bases and J by 4 bases, leaving 13 bases between them. The CDR3 sequence: CASTYWGGTEAFF. CDR3 DNA sequence: TGTGCCAGCACCTACTGGGGGGGCACTGAAGCTTTCTTT.

The chain couples TRBV29-1 to TRBJ2-7; 8 positions agree with TRBD1. This CDR3 contains 13 residues. Trimming took 3 bases from V and 3 from J; bases not matched to a gene: 4. Germline V lookup: CDR1 SQVTM, CDR2 ANQGSEA. CDR3 bases: TGCAGCGTTGAGTCGGACAGGGACTACGAGCAGTACTTC. Translating gives CSVESDRDYEQYF.